These T cell receptor beta chains were read from a single sample in a study of blood T cell repertoires in COVID-19. Data came from immunoSEQ multiplex PCR; TCRdb stores just in-frame clones and leaves some out. Counted here are about 58,000 clones, about nine tenths occurring once; the ten biggest clones make up roughly an eighth. Sequencing was carried out using peripheral blood. Receptor source: a woman aged 55-69 years with active COVID-19. The CDR3 runs from the conserved cysteine through the conserved F or W. The D gene is left open where the match is weak. Clone size is given for some rows only: seen once, a few or many times, or a class if the clone is expanded.

NA	TRBD1	TRBV5-1	TRBJ1-2	CASSLEGASYGYTF	TGCGCCAGCAGCTTGGAGGGGGCCTCCTATGGCTACACCTTC
NA	TRBD2	TRBV6-2/TRBV6-3	TRBJ2-3	CASSYSPSGGTDTQYF	TGTGCCAGCAGTTACTCGCCTAGCGGGGGGACAGATACGCAGTATTTT
once	NA	TRBV7-2	TRBJ2-7	CASSLAQISTYEQYF	TGTGCCAGCAGCTTAGCGCAGATTTCAACCTACGAGCAGTACTTC
NA	NA	TRBV21-1	TRBJ1-2	CASSKEDRVYGYTF	TGTGCCAGCAGCAAAGAAGACAGGGTCTATGGCTACACCTTC
NA	TRBD2	TRBV5-5	TRBJ2-1	CASSSVAGVSYNEQFF	TGTGCCAGCAGCTCCGTAGCGGGGGTGTCCTACAATGAGCAGTTCTTC
NA	NA	TRBV27	TRBJ1-4	CASSRTTAFNEKLFF	TGTGCCAGCAGTCGGACGACAGCCTTTAATGAAAAACTGTTTTTT
NA	TRBD1	TRBV9	TRBJ2-5	CASSPWGQYQETQYF	TGTGCCAGCAGCCCCTGGGGACAGTACCAAGAGACCCAGTACTTC
NA	TRBD2	TRBV4-2	TRBJ2-3	CASSQTSGGAIDTQYF	TGTGCCAGCAGCCAGACTAGCGGGGGGGCCATTGATACGCAGTATTTT
NA	NA	TRBV18	TRBJ2-1	CASSPSNNEQFF	TGTGCCAGCTCACCATCAAATAATGAGCAGTTCTTC
NA	TRBD1	TRBV5-1	TRBJ2-5	CASSLIGQGQETQYF	TGCGCCAGCAGCTTGATAGGACAGGGGCAAGAGACCCAGTACTTC
few	NA	TRBV18	TRBJ2-7	CASSPYNSYEQYF	TGTGCCAGCTCACCATACAACTCCTACGAGCAGTACTTC
NA	NA	TRBV19	TRBJ2-1	CASRQGYNEQFF	TGTGCCAGTAGGCAGGGTTACAATGAGCAGTTCTTC
NA	NA	TRBV7-3	TRBJ2-2	CASSSTGPTGELFF	TGTGCCAGCAGTTCAACAGGACCCACCGGGGAGCTGTTTTTT
NA	NA	TRBV3-1/TRBV3-2	TRBJ1-1	CASILTGFTEAFF	TGTGCCAGCATCCTAACAGGGTTCACTGAAGCTTTCTTT
NA	NA	TRBV6-6	TRBJ2-5	CASSYGAGQETQYF	TGTGCCAGCAGTTACGGGGCCGGCCAAGAGACCCAGTACTTC
NA	NA	TRBV21-1	TRBJ2-5	CAIPRERGGVETQYF	TGTGCCATCCCCAGGGAGCGGGGGGGCGTAGAGACCCAGTACTTC
once	NA	TRBV27	TRBJ1-1	CASSLWAAGARAEAFF	TGTGCCAGCAGTTTATGGGCGGCGGGGGCCCGAGCTGAAGCTTTCTTT
NA	TRBD2	TRBV3-1/TRBV3-2	TRBJ2-7	CASSQDQLAGVEQYF	TGTGCCAGCAGCCAAGATCAACTAGCGGGGGTAGAGCAGTACTTC
once	TRBD2	TRBV2	TRBJ2-1	CASRERGGPSSYNEQFF	TGTGCCAGCAGGGAGCGGGGGGGCCCCAGCTCCTACAATGAGCAGTTCTTC
NA	NA	TRBV5-8	TRBJ1-3	CASSRSSGNTIYF	TGTGCCAGCAGCCGGAGCTCTGGAAACACCATATATTTT
NA	TRBD1	TRBV6-5	TRBJ1-2	CASSYSRGLGYTF	TGTGCCAGCAGTTACTCCAGGGGGCTTGGCTACACCTTC
NA	TRBD1	TRBV27	TRBJ2-5	CASSLRQGMAGETQYF	TGTGCCAGCAGTTTAAGACAGGGAATGGCAGGAGAGACCCAGTACTTC